Many counts were recorded for the clone carrying this T cell receptor (beta chain). Its antigen is unknown. The data stem from a study of response to subunit inactivated influenza vaccine. Findings and caveats of the study: Few new T cells, the authors suggested, are recruited by each seasonal influenza vaccination.

One entry per CDR3 protein, called by TCRdb with MiXCR from the RT-PCR reads. The sample includes over 650,000 distinct CDR3 sequences, 18% of them seen just once. The germline gives CDR1 DFQATT, CDR2 SNEGSKA (reference sequence). Trimming took 2 bases from V and 7 from J; bases not matched to a gene: 10. This CDR3 region has 14 residues. The sample in question was PBMCs from blood, obtained less than 6 days after vaccination. The origin of this receptor is a man aged 45-65 years who received an inactivated influenza vaccine. This rearrangement joins TRBV20-1 to TRBJ2-5; 7 bases align to TRBD2. As DNA, the CDR3 is TGCAGTGCTAGATCTCCCGGGGGGATAGGGACCCAGTACTTC. Translation: CSARSPGGIGTQYF.